Each of the 9 T cell receptor beta chains below was sequenced from the same sample in a study of T cell repertoires in cytomegalovirus infection. Their cognate antigens are unknown. TCRdb itself ran the reads through MiXCR, one entry per CDR3 protein. The sample carries about 220,000 distinct CDR3 sequences, about 39% recorded once. Sequenced here: CD8+ T cells from cultured PBMCs, sampled from culture after CMV antigen stimulation. Source of these receptors: a human donor in good health (CMV status not recorded). Some clones in this sample may be carry-over from other donors' samples.

The chain uses TRBV7-9 and TRBJ2-5; D unclear. CDR1 SEHNR and CDR2 FQNEAQ come from the germline V gene (reference sequence). The CDR3 is 16 residues long. With 1 base removed from V and 0 bases from J, the gap between germline ends came to 12 bases. The CDR3 is CASSLEWLTYQETQYF. CDR3 DNA: TGTGCCAGCAGCTTAGAATGGCTAACGTACCAAGAGACCCAGTACTTC.

V gene TRBV15 combines with J gene TRBJ2-3; the match to TRBD1 covers 7 bases. Trimming removed 3 bases from V and 1 base from J; junction bases left unmatched: 1. This CDR3 comprises 14 residues. Germline V lookup: CDR1 LNHNV, CDR2 YYDKDF (reference sequence). For the CDR3, the DNA is TGTGCCACCAGCAGTGGACAGGGCACAGATACGCAGTATTTT. Amino acid sequence: CATSSGQGTDTQYF.

This clonotype appeared a few times. The chain couples TRBV7-9 to TRBJ2-7; no firm D call. Trimming took 4 bases from V and 4 from J, leaving 11 bases between them. This CDR3 is 13 amino acids long. Germline lookup yields CDR1 SEHNR and CDR2 FQNEAQ (reference sequence). The CDR3 is CASSSQDYYEQYF. In nucleotides, the CDR3 is TGTGCCAGCAGCTCCCAGGATTATTACGAGCAGTACTTC.

The V call is TRBV27, the J call TRBJ2-7; 11 positions agree with TRBD1. With V trimmed by 6 bases and J by 7 bases, 11 bases remained unmatched. Germline V gives CDR1 MNHEY, CDR2 SMNVEV (reference sequence). The CDR3 consists of 15 residues. The CDR3 sequence: CASSYSRTGGGEQYF. The CDR3 DNA sequence: TGTGCCAGCAGCTACTCGAGGACAGGGGGCGGGGAGCAGTACTTC.

This CDR3 reads CASSSQSGRARNEQFF. The DNA of the CDR3 is TGTGCCAGCAGTAGTCAGAGCGGGAGGGCCCGCAATGAGCAGTTCTTC. The rearrangement joins TRBV11-2 to TRBJ2-1; TRBD2 agrees at 10 bases. V lost 6 bases, J lost 6 bases, and 11 bases stayed unmatched. This CDR3 region has 16 residues. Germline V gene sequence: CDR1 SGHAT, CDR2 FQNNGV.

This clonotype was detected ten times or more. This chain joins TRBV28 and TRBJ2-7; TRBD1 matches at 7 bases. This CDR3 contains 13 residues. The V gene's germline CDR1 is MDHEN and CDR2 SYDVKM. V was clipped by 4 bases and J by 5 bases; unmatched bases: 5. The CDR3 DNA is TGTGCCAGCAGTTCCGGACAGGCCGACGAGCAGTACTTC. Amino acid sequence: CASSSGQADEQYF.

This sequence joins TRBV25-1 and TRBJ2-7, with D perhaps given as TRBD1 or TRBD2 (5 bases each). CDR3 length: 16 amino acids. Looked up from germline, CDR1 is MGHDK and CDR2 is SYGVNS. V lost 4 bases to trimming and J lost 6 bases, with 22 bases between them. The CDR3 loop reads CASSASGDARLLEQYF. CDR3 DNA sequence: TGTGCCAGCAGTGCTAGTGGGGACGCCCGATTGCTCGAGCAGTACTTC.

This rearrangement joins TRBV20-1 to TRBJ2-4, with TRBD1 identical over 8 bases. V trimming: 5 bases; J trimming: 0 bases; junction bases outside the gene matches: 6. CDR1 and CDR2 (germline): DFQATT, SNEGSKA (reference sequence). CDR3 length: 15 residues. Written as DNA, the CDR3 is TGCAGTGCTGACGGACAGGGACTAGCCAAAAACATTCAGTACTTC. Amino acids: CSADGQGLAKNIQYF.

A few counts support this clonotype. The chain couples TRBV7-2 to TRBJ2-5; TRBD2 matches at 12 bases. This CDR3 region has 16 residues. The J segment lost 6 bases and the V segment lost 2 bases, leaving 7 bases of the junction unmatched. In germline, CDR1 is SGHTA, CDR2 FQGNSA. The CDR3 is CASSLTTSGSRQTQYF. CDR3 DNA: TGTGCCAGCAGCTTAACGACTAGCGGGAGCCGCCAGACCCAGTACTTC.